The text below deals with one T cell receptor beta chain. Antigen unknown. One junction end does not reproduce the germline sequence, and a read error may be involved. The Oncomine TCR Beta short-read assay sequenced DNA from cultured CD4+ T cells. From the PCR reads, TCRdb called clonotypes with MiXCR, one entry per CDR3 protein. The table includes about 21,000 distinct CDR3 sequences, 62% detected once. Treatment specified: roughly 11-day PBMC culture with coronavirus spike peptide pools or control peptides (ViraFEST assay). This entry comes from a study of vaccination and CD4 T cells after COVID-19. Study at large: Samples after vaccination came a median 72 days past dose two, ranging 14 to 241.

The clonotype was recovered from a human donor who received a COVID-19 vaccine. Material: CD4+ T cells from blood, cultured in vitro, obtained before SARS-CoV-2 vaccination.

The CDR3 nucleotides read TGCAGTGCCAGAGGGGGGGTCCCGGATCAGCCCCAGCATTTT. As protein: CSARGGVPDQPQHF. This chain uses TRBV20-1 with TRBJ1-5; weak D call: TRBD1 (6 bases). The germline gives CDR1 DFQATT, CDR2 SNEGSKA (reference sequence). The CDR3 is made up of 14 amino acids.